The 24 T cell receptor beta chains given below trace back to one sample, sequenced in a study of cytomegalovirus exposure and HLA in healthy donors. Primers for the PCR totalled 60 Vbeta and 13 Jbeta. TCRdb keeps only in-frame clones here, not all; method: immunoSEQ multiplex PCR. The data show 180,000 or so clones, approximately 80% seen once. Sequenced input: PBMCs. These receptors came from a female donor in good health and CMV-seronegative.

The chain uses TRBV19 and TRBJ2-2, with 8 nucleotides matching TRBD1. V gave up 3 bases and J gave up 1 base; unmatched junction bases: 13. The germline V gene has CDR1 LNHDA and CDR2 SQIVND (reference sequence). There are 19 residues in the CDR3. The CDR3 DNA is TGTGCCAGTAGTATTCTGGACAGGGTAGGCCGGAGGAACACCGGGGAGCTGTTTTTT. As protein: CASSILDRVGRRNTGELFF.

V and J are TRBV7-8 and TRBJ2-4, with 10 bases lining up with TRBD1. In germline, CDR1 is SGHVS, CDR2 FQNEAQ. With V trimmed by 3 bases and J by 5 bases, 7 bases remained unmatched. This CDR3 has 16 amino acids. For the CDR3, the DNA is TGTGCCAGCAGCTTCGGACAGGGGGGAACCCAAAACATTCAGTACTTC. It translates to CASSFGQGGTQNIQYF.

The gene calls are TRBV6-5 and TRBJ2-7, with 9 bases that match TRBD1. Trimming took 6 bases from V and 4 from J; bases not matched to a gene: 4. This CDR3 comprises 13 residues. Germline V gene lookup returns CDR1 MNHEY and CDR2 SVGAGI. The DNA for the CDR3 is TGTGCCAGCAGCTTAGACAGGGGGTACGAGCAGTACTTC. It encodes CASSLDRGYEQYF.

The rearrangement joins TRBV6-5 to TRBJ1-5; tentatively, D is TRBD1 (6 bases). The V gene lost 6 bases and the J gene lost 5 bases, with 8 bases spanning the gap. Germline V gene sequence: CDR1 MNHEY, CDR2 SVGAGI. The CDR3 is 12 residues long. This CDR3 is CASRAGDQPQHF. DNA for the CDR3: TGTGCCAGCAGAGCAGGGGATCAGCCCCAGCATTTT.

The chain employs TRBV4-1 and TRBJ2-5; weak D call: TRBD2 (5 bases). The CDR3 is made up of 12 amino acids. V was cut by 0 bases and J by 13 bases, with 12 bases left in between. Germline V gene data show CDR1 as MGHRA and CDR2 as YSYEKL. The CDR3 loop reads CASSQEIGVRYF. The CDR3 DNA reads TGCGCCAGCAGCCAAGAGATCGGGGTCCGGTACTTC.

V usage is TRBV4-2 and J usage is TRBJ2-1; no firm D call. V shed 0 bases and J shed 3 bases, with 15 bases lying between them. Germline V lookup: CDR1 LGHNA, CDR2 YNFKEQ. The CDR3 runs to 17 residues. DNA of the CDR3: TGTGCCAGCAGCCAAGATGGTTCCTCCCGGAGCTACAATGAGCAGTTCTTC. Its protein product is CASSQDGSSRSYNEQFF.

The genes are TRBV9 and TRBJ2-7; the D gene is possibly TRBD1 (5 bases). V was clipped by 2 bases and J by 2 bases, with 11 bases between them. The CDR3 sequence is 14 residues long. Germline CDR1 SGDLS, CDR2 YYNGEE. CDR3 in amino acids: CASSVGQGTYEQYF. The CDR3 DNA reads TGTGCCAGCAGCGTTGGGCAGGGTACCTACGAGCAGTACTTC.

The rearrangement joins TRBV7-9 to TRBJ1-1; the D is unclear. The V end lost 1 base, the J end lost 0 bases, and 21 bases lay between the germline ends. This CDR3 region has 19 residues. Per germline, CDR1 SEHNR and CDR2 FQNEAQ (reference sequence). This CDR3 is CASSLGDGGWARLNTEAFF. DNA for the CDR3: TGTGCCAGCAGCTTAGGCGATGGTGGGTGGGCGCGATTGAACACTGAAGCTTTCTTT.

The J gene is TRBJ2-1, the V gene TRBV28; 8 nucleotides line up with TRBD1. CDR3 size: 15 residues. Germline V lookup: CDR1 MDHEN, CDR2 SYDVKM. Trimming at V came to 5 bases and at J to 8 bases, leaving 11 bases not matched to a gene. The CDR3 loop is CASSSAGTGSDEQFF. In DNA form, the CDR3 reads TGTGCCAGCAGTAGCGCCGGGACAGGAAGCGATGAGCAGTTCTTC.

The genes are TRBV2 and TRBJ1-1; D remains unclear. Germline V gene data show CDR1 as SNHLY and CDR2 as FYNNEI. Trimming cost V 0 bases and J 4 bases, with 12 bases left between them. The CDR3 contains 15 residues. The CDR3 here is CASSEASGQSTEAFF. In DNA form, the CDR3 reads TGTGCCAGCAGTGAAGCGTCTGGGCAGAGCACTGAAGCTTTCTTT.

The chain combines TRBV7-2 with TRBJ2-1, with 10 bases aligning to TRBD1. Germline assignment: CDR1 SGHTA and CDR2 FQGNSA. This CDR3 contains 14 residues. V lost 6 bases and J lost 6; bases outside the gene matches: 5. CDR3 coding DNA: TGTGCCAGCAGACGACAGGGGGCAGTCAATGAGCAGTTCTTC. Protein: CASRRQGAVNEQFF.

To note about this clone: The junction does not match germline at one end; this may be a read error. This chain joins TRBV2 and TRBJ2-7; the D gene is possibly TRBD2 (6 bases). The CDR3 spans 13 residues. Germline values: CDR1 SNHLY, CDR2 FYNNEI. This CDR3 reads CASSGVGGYEQCF. CDR3 DNA: TGTGCCAGCAGTGGGGTGGGAGGCTACGAGCAGTGCTTC.

This chain connects TRBV2 to TRBJ2-7, with D perhaps TRBD1 (7 bases). Germline assignment: CDR1 SNHLY and CDR2 FYNNEI. CDR3 length: 16 amino acids. V lost 5 bases, J lost 13 bases, and 30 bases lay in between. As DNA, the CDR3 is TGTGCCAGCAGTTCTACCCGCTTACGACAGGGAGGCGTGTTATACTTC. Encoded protein: CASSSTRLRQGGVLYF.

CDR3 nucleotide sequence: TGTGCCAGCAGCCCCCGGCGGGGGGAAATGAACACTGAAGCTTTCTTT. Protein: CASSPRRGEMNTEAFF. This sequence joins TRBV7-9 and TRBJ1-1; perhaps TRBD1 as D (5 bases). The V and J ends lost 5 bases and 0 bases respectively, with 16 bases between them. Germline-derived CDR1 and CDR2 are SEHNR and FQNEAQ (reference sequence). There are 16 residues in the CDR3.

The V call is TRBV5-1, the J call TRBJ2-1; D is undetermined. V was clipped by 4 bases and J by 3 bases, with 8 bases between them. In germline, CDR1 is SGHRS, CDR2 YFSETQ. CDR3 length: 13 residues. CDR3 nucleotides: TGCGCCAGCAGCCCCCCAGGCTACAATGAGCAGTTCTTC. Translated: CASSPPGYNEQFF.

The chain is built from TRBV7-9 and TRBJ1-4; a possible D gene is TRBD1 (6 bases). The V gene lost 5 bases and the J gene lost 4 bases, with 11 bases spanning the gap. Germline CDR1 SEHNR, CDR2 FQNEAQ (reference sequence). This CDR3 has 14 residues. The CDR3 nucleotides read TGTGCCAGCAGCCGACAGGTTATTAATGAAAAACTGTTTTTT. It yields the protein CASSRQVINEKLFF.

The chain has TRBV5-6 and TRBJ1-5, with TRBD1 as a possible D gene (5 bases). Trimming took 2 bases from V and 5 from J, leaving 17 bases between them. The CDR3 totals 16 residues. The germline CDR1 and CDR2 sequences are SGHDT and YYEEEE. The CDR3 reads CASSFRGRGPDQPQHF. CDR3 nucleotide sequence: TGTGCCAGCAGCTTTCGGGGGAGGGGACCGGATCAGCCCCAGCATTTT. Drawing the rest from reference TRBV5-6 and TRBJ1-5, the complete variable domain is DAGVTQSPTHLIKTRGQQVTLRCSPKSGHDTVSWYQQALGQGPQFIFQYYEEEERQRGNFPDRFSGHQFPNYSSELNVNALLLGDSALYLCASSFRGRGPDQPQHFGDGTRLSIL.

This clone showed up just a few times. V usage is TRBV5-4 and J usage is TRBJ1-6; 9 bases agree with TRBD1. CDR1 is SGHNT, CDR2 YYREEE, per germline (reference sequence). J was trimmed by 1 base and V by 5 bases; bases with no gene match: 4. The CDR3 loop spans 16 amino acids. CDR3 sequence: CASRTGGGSYNSPLHF. CDR3 bases: TGTGCCAGCAGAACAGGGGGCGGGTCCTATAATTCACCCCTCCACTTT.

The rearrangement uses TRBV27 and TRBJ2-7; 16 nucleotides line up with TRBD2. Looked up from germline, CDR1 is MNHEY and CDR2 is SMNVEV (reference sequence). V lost 6 bases to trimming and J lost 3 bases; unmatched junction nucleotides: 2. The CDR3 sequence is 15 residues long. The CDR3 is CASRGLAGGGYEQYF. CDR3 bases: TGTGCCAGCAGGGGACTAGCGGGAGGGGGCTACGAGCAGTACTTC.

This rearrangement joins TRBV21-1 to TRBJ2-3; the table's D gene call, TRBD2, was not cross checked with the DNA. TRBV21-1 is a documented pseudogene. The CDR3 is 21 amino acids. In DNA form, the CDR3 reads TGTGCCAGCAGCAAAAAAATCTCGGCCCGGGACTCATTCGAGGGGCCAGATACGCAGTATTTT. As protein: CASSKKISARDSFEGPDTQYF.

V gene TRBV7-2 combines with J gene TRBJ1-2, with a tentative D call TRBD1 (5 bases). The CDR3 covers 12 residues. V lost 1 base, J lost 10 bases, and 10 bases lay in between. CDR1 SGHTA and CDR2 FQGNSA come from the germline V gene. Here the CDR3 DNA reads TGTGCCAGCAGCTTAGTCGGACACACCTACACCTTC. It translates to CASSLVGHTYTF.

With regard to this clone: Within the sample, other DNA sequences also encode this same CDR3. J is TRBJ1-2 and V is TRBV28, with D possibly TRBD1 on 5 matching bases. V shed 2 bases and J shed 5 bases, with 6 bases lying between them. Germline V gene lookup returns CDR1 MDHEN and CDR2 SYDVKM. This CDR3 is 12 amino acids long. DNA of the CDR3: TGTGCCAGCAGTTTACAGGGTTATGGCTACACCTTC. Protein sequence: CASSLQGYGYTF.

The V and J genes are TRBV7-3 and TRBJ1-1; D may be TRBD1 (6 bases). Germline V lookup: CDR1 SGHTA, CDR2 FQGTGA. The CDR3 spans 13 residues. V was cut by 5 bases and J by 3 bases, with 10 bases left in between. The CDR3 DNA reads as TGTGCCAGCAGCCGGGACACGTACACTGAAGCTTTCTTT. It translates to CASSRDTYTEAFF. Variable domain in full (rest from reference TRBV7-3 and TRBJ1-1): GAGVSQTPSNKVTEKGKYVELRCDPISGHTALYWYRQSLGQGPEFLIYFQGTGAADDSGLPNDRFFAVRPEGSVSTLKIQRTERGDSAVYLCASSRDTYTEAFFGQGTRLTVV.

This clone was detected only a few times. The chain carries TRBV19 and TRBJ2-7; TRBD1 matches at 7 bases. V lost 6 bases, J lost 0 bases, and 5 bases stayed unmatched. Germline assignment: CDR1 LNHDA and CDR2 SQIVND (reference sequence). The CDR3 loop spans 14 amino acids. As DNA, the CDR3 is TGTGCCAGTAGAACCAGGGGGAGCTCCTACGAGCAGTACTTC. Its protein is CASRTRGSSYEQYF.